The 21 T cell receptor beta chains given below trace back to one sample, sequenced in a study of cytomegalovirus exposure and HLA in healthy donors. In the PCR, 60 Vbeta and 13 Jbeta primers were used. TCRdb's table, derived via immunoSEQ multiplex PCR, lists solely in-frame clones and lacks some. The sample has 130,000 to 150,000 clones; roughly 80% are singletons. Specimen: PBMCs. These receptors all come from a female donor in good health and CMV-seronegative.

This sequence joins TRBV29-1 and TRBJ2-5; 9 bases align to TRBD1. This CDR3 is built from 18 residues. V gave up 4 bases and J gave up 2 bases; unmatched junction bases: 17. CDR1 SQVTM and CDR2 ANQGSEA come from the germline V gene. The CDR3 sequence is CSVAPGTGKGGRQETQYF. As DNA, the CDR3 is TGCAGCGTTGCTCCTGGGACAGGGAAGGGAGGCCGGCAAGAGACCCAGTACTTC. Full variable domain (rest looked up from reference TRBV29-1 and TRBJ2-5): SAVISQKPSRDICQRGTSLTIQCQVDSQVTMMFWYRQQPGQSLTLIATANQGSEATYESGFVIDKFPISRPNLTFSTLTVSNMSPEDSSIYLCSVAPGTGKGGRQETQYFGPGTRLLVL.

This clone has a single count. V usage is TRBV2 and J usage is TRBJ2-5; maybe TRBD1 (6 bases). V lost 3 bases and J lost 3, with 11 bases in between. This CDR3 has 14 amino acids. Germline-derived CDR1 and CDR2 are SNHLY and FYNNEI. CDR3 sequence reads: CASSDAGVEETQYF. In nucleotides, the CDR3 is TGTGCCAGCAGTGATGCAGGGGTCGAAGAGACCCAGTACTTC.

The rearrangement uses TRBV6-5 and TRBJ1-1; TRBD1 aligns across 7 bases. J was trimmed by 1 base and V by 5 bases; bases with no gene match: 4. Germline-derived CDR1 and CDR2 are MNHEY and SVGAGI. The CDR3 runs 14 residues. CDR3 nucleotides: TGTGCCAGCAGTCGGACAGGCCGGAACACTGAAGCTTTCTTT. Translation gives CASSRTGRNTEAFF.

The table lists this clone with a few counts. CDR3: CASSPSGSGNTIYF. The DNA of the CDR3 is TGTGCCAGCAGCCCCTCGGGCTCTGGAAACACCATATATTTT. The chain uses TRBV7-6 and TRBJ1-3; D gene ambiguous. The V gene's germline CDR1 is SGHVS and CDR2 FNYEAQ. The CDR3 loop spans 14 amino acids. Deletions cut 5 bases from V and 0 bases from J, with 8 bases between.

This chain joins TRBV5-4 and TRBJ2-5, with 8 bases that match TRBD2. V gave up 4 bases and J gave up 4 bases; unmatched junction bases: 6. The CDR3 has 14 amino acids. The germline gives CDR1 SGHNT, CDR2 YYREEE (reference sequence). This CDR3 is CASSHRREAETQYF. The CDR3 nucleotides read TGTGCCAGCAGCCACCGGCGGGAGGCAGAGACCCAGTACTTC.

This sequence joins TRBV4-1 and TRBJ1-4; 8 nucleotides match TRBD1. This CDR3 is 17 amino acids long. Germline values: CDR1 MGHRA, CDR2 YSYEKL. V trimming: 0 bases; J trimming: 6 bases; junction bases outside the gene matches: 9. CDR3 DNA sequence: TGCGCCAGCAGCCAAGAGACCACCGGGACAGGCTATGAAAAACTGTTTTTT. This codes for CASSQETTGTGYEKLFF.

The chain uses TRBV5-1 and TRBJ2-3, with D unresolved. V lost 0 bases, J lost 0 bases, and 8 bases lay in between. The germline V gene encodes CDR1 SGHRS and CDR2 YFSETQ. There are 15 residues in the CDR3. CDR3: CASSLVRSSTDTQYF. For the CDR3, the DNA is TGCGCCAGCAGCTTGGTACGGAGTAGCACAGATACGCAGTATTTT.

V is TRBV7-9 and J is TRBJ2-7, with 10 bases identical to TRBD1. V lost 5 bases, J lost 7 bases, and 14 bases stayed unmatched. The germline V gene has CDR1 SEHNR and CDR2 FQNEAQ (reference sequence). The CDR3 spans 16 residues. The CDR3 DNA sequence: TGTGCCAGCAGCGCTACTTCCGGACAGGGGGTGGGTGAGCAGTACTTC. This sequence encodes CASSATSGQGVGEQYF.

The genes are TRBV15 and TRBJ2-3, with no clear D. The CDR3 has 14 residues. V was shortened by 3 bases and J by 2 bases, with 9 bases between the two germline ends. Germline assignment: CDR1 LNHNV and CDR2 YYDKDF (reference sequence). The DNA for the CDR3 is TGTGCCACCAGCAGCAGGTTGAACACAGATACGCAGTATTTT. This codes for CATSSRLNTDTQYF.

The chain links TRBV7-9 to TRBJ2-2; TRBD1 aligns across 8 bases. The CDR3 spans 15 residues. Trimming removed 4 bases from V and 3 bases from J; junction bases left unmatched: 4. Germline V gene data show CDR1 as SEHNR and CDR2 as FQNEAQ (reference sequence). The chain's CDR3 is CASSSQGAYTGELFF. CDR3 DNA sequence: TGTGCCAGCAGCTCTCAGGGGGCGTACACCGGGGAGCTGTTTTTT.

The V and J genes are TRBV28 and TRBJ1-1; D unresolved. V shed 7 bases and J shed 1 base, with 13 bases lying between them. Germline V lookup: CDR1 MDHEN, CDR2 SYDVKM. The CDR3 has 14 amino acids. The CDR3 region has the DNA TGTGCCAGCATTCCCGGCACAGCGAACACTGAAGCTTTCTTT. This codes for CASIPGTANTEAFF.

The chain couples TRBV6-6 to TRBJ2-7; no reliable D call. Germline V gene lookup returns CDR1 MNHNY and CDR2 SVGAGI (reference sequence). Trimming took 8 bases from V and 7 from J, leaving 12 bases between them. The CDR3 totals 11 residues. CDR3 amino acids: CASEYAEEQYF. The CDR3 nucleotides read TGTGCCAGCGAATATGCGGAGGAGCAGTACTTC.

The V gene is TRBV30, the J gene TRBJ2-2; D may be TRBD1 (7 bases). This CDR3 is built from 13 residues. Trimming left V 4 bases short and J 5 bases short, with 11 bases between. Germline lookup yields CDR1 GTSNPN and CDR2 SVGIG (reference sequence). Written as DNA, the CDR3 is TGTGCCTGGAACAGGGGAGGTACCGGGGAGCTGTTTTTT. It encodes CAWNRGGTGELFF.

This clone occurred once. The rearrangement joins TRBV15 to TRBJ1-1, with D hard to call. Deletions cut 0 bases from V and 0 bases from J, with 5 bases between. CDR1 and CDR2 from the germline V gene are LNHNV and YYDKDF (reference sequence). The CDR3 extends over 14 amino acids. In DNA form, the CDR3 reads TGTGCCACCAGCAGAGATCAGGTGAACACTGAAGCTTTCTTT. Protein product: CATSRDQVNTEAFF.

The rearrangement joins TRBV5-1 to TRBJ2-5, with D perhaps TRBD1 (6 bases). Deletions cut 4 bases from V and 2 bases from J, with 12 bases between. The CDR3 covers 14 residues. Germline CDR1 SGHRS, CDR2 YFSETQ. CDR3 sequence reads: CASSIRDKQETQYF. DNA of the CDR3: TGCGCCAGCAGCATCCGGGACAAGCAAGAGACCCAGTACTTC.

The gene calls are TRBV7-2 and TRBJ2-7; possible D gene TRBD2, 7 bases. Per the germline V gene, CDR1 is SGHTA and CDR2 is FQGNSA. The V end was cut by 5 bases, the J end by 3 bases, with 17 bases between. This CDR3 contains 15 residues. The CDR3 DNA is TGTGCCAGCAGCCCCTTAGGGGGAGGGCTCTACGAGCAGTACTTC. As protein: CASSPLGGGLYEQYF.

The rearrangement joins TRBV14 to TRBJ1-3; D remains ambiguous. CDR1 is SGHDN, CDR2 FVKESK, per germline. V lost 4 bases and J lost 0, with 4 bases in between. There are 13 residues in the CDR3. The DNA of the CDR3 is TGTGCCAGCAGCCGGAGCTCTGGAAACACCATATATTTT. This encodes CASSRSSGNTIYF.

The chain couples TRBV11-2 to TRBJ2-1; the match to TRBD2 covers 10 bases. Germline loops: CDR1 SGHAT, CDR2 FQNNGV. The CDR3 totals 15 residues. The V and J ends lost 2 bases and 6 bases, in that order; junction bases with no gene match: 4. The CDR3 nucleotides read TGTGCCAGCAGCTTACGAAGCGGGGGGGCCAATGAGCAGTTCTTC. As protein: CASSLRSGGANEQFF.

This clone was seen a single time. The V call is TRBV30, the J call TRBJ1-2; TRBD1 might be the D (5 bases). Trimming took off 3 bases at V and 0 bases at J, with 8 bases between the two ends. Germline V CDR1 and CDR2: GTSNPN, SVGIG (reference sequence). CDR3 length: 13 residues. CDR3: CAWRDTSNYGYTF. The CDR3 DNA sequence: TGTGCCTGGAGGGACACCTCTAACTATGGCTACACCTTC.

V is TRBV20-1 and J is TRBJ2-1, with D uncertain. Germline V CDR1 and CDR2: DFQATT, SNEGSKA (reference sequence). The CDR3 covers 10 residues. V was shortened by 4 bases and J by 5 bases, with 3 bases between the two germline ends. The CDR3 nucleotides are TGCAGTGCTACCGACAATGAGCAGTTCTTC. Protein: CSATDNEQFF.

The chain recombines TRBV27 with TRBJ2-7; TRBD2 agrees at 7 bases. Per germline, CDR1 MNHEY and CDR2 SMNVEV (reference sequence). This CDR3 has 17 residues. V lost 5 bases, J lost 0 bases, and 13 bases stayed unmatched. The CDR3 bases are TGTGCCAGCAGTCCCGGTGGTCGTAGCGGGTACTCCTACGAGCAGTACTTC. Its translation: CASSPGGRSGYSYEQYF.